This T cell receptor beta chain was identified during a study of CD8 T cells in ankylosing spondylitis. Regarding the study as a whole: Certain motif variants had earlier appeared in reactive arthritis synovial fluid and blood. Characteristic of ankylosing spondylitis blood, it appeared, was a TCR beta motif comprising several highly homologous variants.

Trimming left V 0 bases short and J 9 bases short, with 6 bases between. Germline CDR1 is SGHTA and CDR2 is FQGNSA. The CDR3 has 12 residues. This clonotype was counted at least ten times. Antigen: not known. Each CDR3 protein gets one entry after TCRdb re-called the 5' RACE reads with MiXCR. The repertoire holds around 490,000 distinct CDR3 sequences, with over 4% as singletons. This clonotype was obtained from a male donor with ankylosing spondylitis. What was sequenced was blood, either unsorted or a sorted T cell fraction (not recorded which). V is TRBV7-2 and J is TRBJ1-5, with D unclear. CDR3 residues: CASSLAVGPQHF. CDR3 bases: TGTGCCAGCAGCTTAGCAGTCGGGCCCCAGCATTTT.